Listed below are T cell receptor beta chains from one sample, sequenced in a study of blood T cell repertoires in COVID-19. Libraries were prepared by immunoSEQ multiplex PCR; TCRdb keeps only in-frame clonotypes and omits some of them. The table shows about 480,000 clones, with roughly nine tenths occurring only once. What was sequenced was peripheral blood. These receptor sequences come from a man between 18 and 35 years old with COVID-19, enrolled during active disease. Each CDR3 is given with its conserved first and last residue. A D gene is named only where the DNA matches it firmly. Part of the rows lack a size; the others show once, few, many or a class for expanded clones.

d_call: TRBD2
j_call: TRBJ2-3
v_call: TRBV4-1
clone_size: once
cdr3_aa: CASSRVAGPSTDTQYF
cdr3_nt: TGCGCCAGCAGTCGCGTAGCGGGACCTAGCACAGATACGCAGTATTTT

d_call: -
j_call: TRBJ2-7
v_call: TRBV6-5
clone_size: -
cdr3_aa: CASRRGSYEQYF
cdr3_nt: TGTGCCAGCAGACGGGGGTCCTACGAGCAGTACTTC

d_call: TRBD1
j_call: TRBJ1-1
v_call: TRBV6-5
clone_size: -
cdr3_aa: CASSYGRGRAFF
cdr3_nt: TGTGCCAGCAGTTACGGCAGGGGGCGAGCTTTCTTT

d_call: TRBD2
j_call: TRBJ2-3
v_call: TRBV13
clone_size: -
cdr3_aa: CASSLRAGGDTDTQYF
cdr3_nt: TGTGCCAGCAGCTTACGTGCGGGGGGCGACACAGATACGCAGTATTTT

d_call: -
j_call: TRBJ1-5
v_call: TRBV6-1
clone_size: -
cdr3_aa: CASSEGWGGYQPQHF
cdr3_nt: TGTGCCAGCAGTGAAGGGTGGGGGGGGTATCAGCCCCAGCATTTT

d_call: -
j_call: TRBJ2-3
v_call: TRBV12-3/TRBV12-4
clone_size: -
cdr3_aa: CAVQKSRTDTQYF
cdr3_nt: TGTGCCGTTCAAAAATCCCGCACAGATACGCAGTATTTT

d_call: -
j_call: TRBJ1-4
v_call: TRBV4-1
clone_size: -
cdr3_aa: CASSHPEGDNEKLFF
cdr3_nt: TGCGCCAGCAGCCACCCCGAAGGAGATAATGAAAAACTGTTTTTT

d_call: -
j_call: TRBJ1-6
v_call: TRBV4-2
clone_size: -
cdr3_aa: CASSQEGAWGVRGSPLHF
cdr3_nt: TGTGCCAGCAGCCAAGAGGGGGCGTGGGGAGTCCGTGGCTCACCCCTCCACTTT

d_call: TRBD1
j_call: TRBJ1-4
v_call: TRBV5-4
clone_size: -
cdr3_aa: CASSSGQINEKLFF
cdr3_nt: TGTGCCAGCAGCTCGGGACAGATTAATGAAAAACTGTTTTTT

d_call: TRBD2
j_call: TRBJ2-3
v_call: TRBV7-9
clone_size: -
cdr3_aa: CASSSGLAGGGGTDTQYF
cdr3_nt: TGTGCCAGCAGCTCGGGACTAGCGGGAGGGGGGGGCACAGATACGCAGTATTTT

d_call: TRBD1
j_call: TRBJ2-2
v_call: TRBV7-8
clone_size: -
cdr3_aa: CASSTLQGAQTGELFF
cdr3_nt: TGTGCCAGCAGCACGCTACAGGGGGCGCAAACCGGGGAGCTGTTTTTT

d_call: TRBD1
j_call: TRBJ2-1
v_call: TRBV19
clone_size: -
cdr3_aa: CASMTGWDEQFF
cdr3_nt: TGTGCCAGTATGACAGGGTGGGATGAGCAGTTCTTC

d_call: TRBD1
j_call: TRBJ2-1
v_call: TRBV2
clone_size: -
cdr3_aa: CASSETGGEQFF
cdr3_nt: TGTGCCAGCAGTGAAACAGGGGGAGAGCAGTTCTTC

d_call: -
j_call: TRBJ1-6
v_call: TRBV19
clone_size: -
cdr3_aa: CASSIGQSSYNSPLHF
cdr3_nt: TGTGCCAGTAGTATTGGACAGAGCTCCTATAATTCACCCCTCCACTTT

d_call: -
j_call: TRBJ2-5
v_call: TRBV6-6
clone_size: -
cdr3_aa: CASSVGGPGSETQYF
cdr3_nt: TGTGCCAGCAGCGTTGGAGGGCCGGGTTCAGAGACCCAGTACTTC

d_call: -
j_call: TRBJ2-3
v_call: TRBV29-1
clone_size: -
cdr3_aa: CSAGESTDTQYF
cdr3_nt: TGCAGCGCCGGGGAGAGCACAGATACGCAGTATTTT

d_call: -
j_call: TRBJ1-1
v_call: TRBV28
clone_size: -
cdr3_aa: CASSLIRQTLIAFF
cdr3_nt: TGTGCCAGCAGTTTAATAAGACAGACTTTGATAGCTTTCTTT

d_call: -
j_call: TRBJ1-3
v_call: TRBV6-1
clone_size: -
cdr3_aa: CASTDLNTIYF
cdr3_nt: TGTGCCAGCACGGACTTGAACACCATATATTTT

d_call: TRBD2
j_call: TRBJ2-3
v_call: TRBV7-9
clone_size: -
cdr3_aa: CASSFFSGTFSTDTQYF
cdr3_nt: TGTGCCAGCAGCTTCTTTAGCGGGACTTTTAGCACAGATACGCAGTATTTT

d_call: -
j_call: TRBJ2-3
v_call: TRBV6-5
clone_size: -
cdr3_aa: CASRGSGSTDTQYF
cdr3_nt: TGTGCCAGCAGAGGGAGCGGGAGCACAGATACGCAGTATTTT

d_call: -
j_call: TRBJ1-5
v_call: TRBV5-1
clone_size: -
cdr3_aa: CASSLQGGSNQPQHF
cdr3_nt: TGCGCCAGCAGCTTGCAGGGTGGTAGCAATCAGCCCCAGCATTTT